This record concerns one T cell receptor beta chain sequence. Antigen unknown. This sample was taken from a study of cytomegalovirus exposure and HLA in healthy donors. Study-wide results and caveats: Most TCR sequences were seen very rarely across donors, but some public TCRs occurred in many.

The protocol was immunoSEQ multiplex PCR, while the TCRdb copy is restricted to in-frame clones and leaves out a portion. The table shows about 140,000 clones, with 84% occurring only once. From germline, CDR1 is MNHNS and CDR2 SASEGT. V shed 4 bases, J shed 5 bases, and the junction held 12 bases outside the gene matches. CDR3 size: 16 residues. The sequenced sample consisted of PBMCs. This sequence was found in a woman between 25 and 40 years old in good health and CMV-seronegative. This chain uses TRBV6-1 with TRBJ2-3, with 7 bases aligning to TRBD2. The CDR3 spells CASSGRLGGGGDTQYF. In DNA form, the CDR3 reads TGTGCCAGCAGTGGACGACTGGGCGGGGGAGGAGATACGCAGTATTTT.